A single sample is the source of the 17 T cell receptor beta chains below, sequenced in a study of memory CD4+ T cells and cytomegalovirus serostatus. The protocol was immunoSEQ multiplex PCR, while the TCRdb copy is restricted to in-frame clones and leaves out a portion. The sample shows some 95,000 clones, roughly 80% of them seen only once. The sort gate was single viable CD3+CD4+CD8-CD45RO+ cells for memory CD4+ T cells. Sequenced input: memory CD4+ T cells from blood. All receptors come from an adult in good health and CMV-seropositive.

This chain links TRBV7-8 with TRBJ2-2; D is possibly TRBD1 (5 bases). The CDR3 covers 15 residues. The germline V gene encodes CDR1 SGHVS and CDR2 FQNEAQ. The V end was cut by 2 bases, the J end by 4 bases, with 11 bases between. The CDR3: CASSLIRQRTGELFF. CDR3 nucleotide sequence: TGTGCCAGCAGCTTAATCCGACAGCGCACCGGGGAGCTGTTTTTT.

This chain links TRBV7-9 with TRBJ2-2; D unresolved. The length of the CDR3 is 15 residues. Trimming took off 1 base at V and 3 bases at J, with 9 bases between the two ends. The germline CDR1 and CDR2 sequences are SEHNR and FQNEAQ (reference sequence). The CDR3 reads CASSLVPGHTGELFF. The CDR3 DNA reads as TGTGCCAGCAGCTTAGTCCCCGGTCACACCGGGGAGCTGTTTTTT.

In this sample, this clone turned up once. The V call is TRBV19, the J call TRBJ1-5; possibly TRBD1 for D (5 bases). CDR1 and CDR2 from the germline V gene are LNHDA and SQIVND (reference sequence). The CDR3 totals 17 residues. V lost 2 bases and J 4 bases, leaving 18 bases between the germline ends. The CDR3 DNA follows: TGTGCCAGTAGTATAAGACAGCACACCAGCAAGAATCAGCCCCAGCATTTT. Its translation is CASSIRQHTSKNQPQHF.

This rearrangement joins TRBV29-1 to TRBJ2-5; D ambiguous. The CDR3 totals 12 residues. CDR1 is SQVTM and CDR2 is ANQGSEA in the germline V gene. Trimming pared 4 bases from V and 5 bases from J, leaving 11 bases between. CDR3 bases: TGCAGCGTTGCACCCCCCGAGGAGACCCAGTACTTC. Its translation is CSVAPPEETQYF.

The J gene is TRBJ2-5, the V gene TRBV21-1; the D call in the table, TRBD1, was not verified against the DNA. TRBV21-1 is given as a pseudogene. The CDR3 is made up of 18 amino acids. In DNA form, the CDR3 reads TGTGCCAGCAGCAAAGAAGTATATGAAGCGGGACAGGGAAAGACCCAGTACTTC. Translation gives CASSKEVYEAGQGKTQYF.

This clone was seen only once. J is TRBJ2-3 and V is TRBV7-2; no firm D call. CDR3 length: 16 residues. Germline assignment: CDR1 SGHTA and CDR2 FQGNSA. V was shortened by 1 base and J by 3 bases, with 14 bases between the two germline ends. The CDR3 loop reads CASSLGRRPYTDTQYF. The CDR3 region has the DNA TGTGCCAGCAGCTTAGGTAGGCGGCCATATACAGATACGCAGTATTTT. Filled out from reference TRBV7-2 and TRBJ2-3, the complete variable domain reads GAGVSQSPSNKVTEKGKDVELRCDPISGHTALYWYRQSLGQGLEFLIYFQGNSAPDKSGLPSDRFSAERTGGSVSTLTIQRTQQEDSAVYLCASSLGRRPYTDTQYFGPGTRLTVL.

This clone appeared a single time. The chain employs TRBV6-6 and TRBJ2-5; D is possibly TRBD2 (5 bases). Deletions cut 3 bases from V and 5 bases from J, with 10 bases between. CDR1 MNHNY and CDR2 SVGAGI come from the germline V gene (reference sequence). This CDR3 spans 13 amino acids. The CDR3 sequence: CASSYVAQETQYF. The CDR3 DNA reads TGTGCCAGCAGTTATGTAGCGCAGGAGACCCAGTACTTC.

CDR3 in amino acids: CASSLVHYNEQFF. CDR3 nucleotide sequence: TGTGCCAGCAGCTTGGTACACTACAATGAGCAGTTCTTC. V is TRBV5-5 and J is TRBJ2-1; the D is unclear. CDR1 is SGHKS, CDR2 YYEKEE, per germline (reference sequence). CDR3 size: 13 residues. V was clipped by 0 bases and J by 3 bases, with 4 bases between them. The whole variable domain, filled in from reference TRBV5-5 and TRBJ2-1, reads DAGVTQSPTHLIKTRGQQVTLRCSPISGHKSVSWYQQVLGQGPQFIFQYYEKEERGRGNFPDRFSARQFPNYSSELNVNALLLGDSALYLCASSLVHYNEQFFGPGTRLTVL.

The rearrangement uses TRBV6-5 and TRBJ1-1; maybe TRBD1 (6 bases). CDR3 length: 13 residues. V lost 6 bases to trimming and J lost 11 bases, with 19 bases between them. CDR1 is MNHEY and CDR2 is SVGAGI in the germline V gene. CDR3 nucleotides: TGTGCCAGCAGCAGTACAGGGATTGGAGGGGCTTTCTTT. It codes for CASSSTGIGGAFF.

The V gene is TRBV7-8, the J gene TRBJ1-2; D possibly corresponds to TRBD1 (6 bases). The germline V gene encodes CDR1 SGHVS and CDR2 FQNEAQ. The CDR3 runs 14 residues. V was trimmed by 5 bases and J by 7 bases, leaving 17 bases between them. The CDR3, as DNA: TGTGCCAGCAGCATTGATATCAGGGGAAGTGGCTACACCTTC. This translates into CASSIDIRGSGYTF.

The rearrangement uses TRBV7-9 and TRBJ2-7; 8 bases fit TRBD1. This CDR3 spans 15 amino acids. Trimming at V came to 1 base and at J to 6 bases, leaving 8 bases not matched to a gene. Germline CDR1 reads SEHNR; CDR2 reads FQNEAQ (reference sequence). The CDR3 sequence is CASSLGLQGVGEQYF. CDR3 nucleotide sequence: TGTGCCAGCAGCTTAGGTTTACAGGGGGTAGGCGAGCAGTACTTC.

The chain couples TRBV9 to TRBJ2-3; 7 bases match TRBD2. V was clipped by 0 bases and J by 6 bases; unmatched bases: 10. The CDR3 loop spans 16 amino acids. Germline assignment: CDR1 SGDLS and CDR2 YYNGEE. As DNA, the CDR3 is TGTGCCAGCAGCGTAGGGGCGGGAGCTCGTGCCGATACGCAGTATTTT. Its translation is CASSVGAGARADTQYF.

CDR3 coding DNA: TGCAGCGTAGGGAAAGTCGGAGGGCAAGAGACCCAGTACTTC. It is translated as CSVGKVGGQETQYF. The rearrangement links TRBV29-1 to TRBJ2-5; the D gene is possibly TRBD2 (6 bases). The CDR3 contains 14 residues. V lost 6 bases to trimming and J lost 2 bases, with 16 bases between them. Germline V CDR1 and CDR2: SQVTM, ANQGSEA.

The chain couples TRBV18 to TRBJ2-7; 7 bases agree with TRBD1. Looked up from germline, CDR1 is KGHSH and CDR2 is LQKENI. V gave up 5 bases and J gave up 4 bases; unmatched junction bases: 11. The length of the CDR3 is 15 residues. The CDR3 region has the DNA TGTGCCAGCTCATCCGGGACAGACATCAAGTACGAGCAGTACTTC. This translates into CASSSGTDIKYEQYF.

The CDR3 DNA is TGTGCCAGCAGCTTAAGGGTCGACAGGGGGTACAATGAGCAGTTCTTC. This sequence encodes CASSLRVDRGYNEQFF. J is TRBJ2-1 and V is TRBV7-2; 9 bases line up with TRBD1. The germline V gene encodes CDR1 SGHTA and CDR2 FQGNSA. There are 16 residues in the CDR3. The V gene end was trimmed by 2 bases and the J gene end by 4 bases; junction bases not matched to a gene: 6.

The V call is TRBV7-9, the J call TRBJ1-3, with 7 positions matching TRBD1. V dropped 5 bases and J dropped 3; count of bases not matched to a gene: 7. CDR3 length equals 15 residues. Germline CDR1 SEHNR, CDR2 FQNEAQ (reference sequence). The CDR3 region is CASSPRGGSGNTIYF. Written as DNA, the CDR3 is TGTGCCAGCAGCCCTAGAGGGGGCAGTGGAAACACCATATATTTT.

This chain connects TRBV10-3 to TRBJ2-1; no reliable D call. Germline assignment: CDR1 ENHRY and CDR2 SYGVKD. Trimming pared 6 bases from V and 5 bases from J, leaving 8 bases between. CDR3 length: 12 amino acids. Written as DNA, the CDR3 is TGTGCCATCAGCATGTTAGACAATGAGCAGTTCTTC. Translation: CAISMLDNEQFF.